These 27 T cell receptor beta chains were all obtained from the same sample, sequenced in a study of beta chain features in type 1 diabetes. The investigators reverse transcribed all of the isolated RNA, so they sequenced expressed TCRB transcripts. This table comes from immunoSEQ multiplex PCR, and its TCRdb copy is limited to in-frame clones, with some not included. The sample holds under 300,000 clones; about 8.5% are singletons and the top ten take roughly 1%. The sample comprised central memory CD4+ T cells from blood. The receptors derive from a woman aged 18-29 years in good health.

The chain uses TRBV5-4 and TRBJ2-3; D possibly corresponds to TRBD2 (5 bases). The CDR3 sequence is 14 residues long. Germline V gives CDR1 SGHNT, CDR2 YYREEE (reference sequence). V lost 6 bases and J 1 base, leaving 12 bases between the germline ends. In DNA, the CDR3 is TGTGCCAGCACCGGAGGAGGCGGCACAGATACGCAGTATTTT. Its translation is CASTGGGGTDTQYF.

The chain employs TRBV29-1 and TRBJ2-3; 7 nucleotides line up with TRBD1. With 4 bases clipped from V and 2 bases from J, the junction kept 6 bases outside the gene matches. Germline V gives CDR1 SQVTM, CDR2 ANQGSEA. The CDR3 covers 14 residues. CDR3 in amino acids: CSVGRDSFTDTQYF. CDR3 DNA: TGCAGCGTTGGTCGGGACAGCTTCACAGATACGCAGTATTTT.

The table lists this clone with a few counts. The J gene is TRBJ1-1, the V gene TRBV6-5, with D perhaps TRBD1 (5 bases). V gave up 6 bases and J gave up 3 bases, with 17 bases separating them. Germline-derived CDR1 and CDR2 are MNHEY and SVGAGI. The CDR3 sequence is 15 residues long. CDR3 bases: TGTGCCAGCAGCCTTATCCGGGTAGGGGACACTGAAGCTTTCTTT. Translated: CASSLIRVGDTEAFF.

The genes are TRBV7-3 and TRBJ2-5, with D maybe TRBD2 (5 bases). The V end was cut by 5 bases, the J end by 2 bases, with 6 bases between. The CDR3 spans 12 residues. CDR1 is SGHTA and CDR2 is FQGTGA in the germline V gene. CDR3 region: CASSRDQETQYF. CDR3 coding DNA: TGTGCCAGCAGCCGGGATCAAGAGACCCAGTACTTC.

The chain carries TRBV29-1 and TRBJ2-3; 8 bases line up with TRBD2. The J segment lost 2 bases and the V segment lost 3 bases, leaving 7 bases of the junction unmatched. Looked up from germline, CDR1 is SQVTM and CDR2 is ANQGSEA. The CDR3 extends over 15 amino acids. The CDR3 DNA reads TGCAGCGTTGAGCCCTCAGCGGGAGCCACAGATACGCAGTATTTT. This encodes CSVEPSAGATDTQYF.

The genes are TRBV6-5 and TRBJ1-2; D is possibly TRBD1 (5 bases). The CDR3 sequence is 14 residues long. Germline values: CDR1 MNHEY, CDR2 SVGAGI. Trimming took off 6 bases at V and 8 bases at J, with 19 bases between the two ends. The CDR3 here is CASRLEPGVRGYTF. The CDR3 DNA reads TGTGCCAGCAGACTCGAACCGGGGGTGAGAGGCTACACCTTC.

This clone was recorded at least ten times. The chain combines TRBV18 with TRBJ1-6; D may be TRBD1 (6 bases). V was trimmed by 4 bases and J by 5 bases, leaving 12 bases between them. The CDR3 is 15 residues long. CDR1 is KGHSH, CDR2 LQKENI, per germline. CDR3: CASSRRTVDNSPLHF. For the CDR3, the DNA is TGTGCCAGCTCACGACGGACAGTCGATAATTCACCCCTCCACTTT.

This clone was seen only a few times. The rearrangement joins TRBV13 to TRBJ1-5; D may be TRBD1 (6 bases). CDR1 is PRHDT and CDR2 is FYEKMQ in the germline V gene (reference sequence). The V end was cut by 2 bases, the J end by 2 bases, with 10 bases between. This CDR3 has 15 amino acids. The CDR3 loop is CASSLYREGNQPQHF. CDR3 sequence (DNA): TGTGCCAGCAGCTTATACAGGGAGGGCAATCAGCCCCAGCATTTT.

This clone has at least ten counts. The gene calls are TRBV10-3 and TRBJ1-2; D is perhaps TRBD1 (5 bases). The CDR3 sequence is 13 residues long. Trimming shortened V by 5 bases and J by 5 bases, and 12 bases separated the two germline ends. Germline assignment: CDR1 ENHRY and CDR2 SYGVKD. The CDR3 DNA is TGTGCCATCAGTCGGGACGGCACATATGGCTACACCTTC. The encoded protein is CAISRDGTYGYTF.

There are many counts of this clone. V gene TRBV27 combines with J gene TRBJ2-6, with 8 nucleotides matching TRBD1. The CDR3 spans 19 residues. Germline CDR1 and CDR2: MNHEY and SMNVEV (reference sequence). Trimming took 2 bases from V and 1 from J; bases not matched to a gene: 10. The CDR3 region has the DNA TGTGCCAGCAGTTTAGGCAGGGGGCTATCTCCGTCTGGGGCCAACGTCCTGACTTTC. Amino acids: CASSLGRGLSPSGANVLTF.

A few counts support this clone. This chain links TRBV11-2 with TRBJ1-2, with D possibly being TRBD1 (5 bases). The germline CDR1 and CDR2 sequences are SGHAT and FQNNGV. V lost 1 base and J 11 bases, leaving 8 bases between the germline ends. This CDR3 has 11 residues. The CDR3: CASSLVGGYTF. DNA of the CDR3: TGTGCCAGCAGCTTAGTCGGGGGTTACACCTTC.

The CDR3 spells CASNPGGSYNEQFF. In nucleotides, the CDR3 is TGTGCCAGTAACCCGGGAGGGTCCTACAATGAGCAGTTCTTC. V and J are TRBV19 and TRBJ2-1; 8 bases map to TRBD2. Germline-derived CDR1 and CDR2 are LNHDA and SQIVND (reference sequence). The junction had 3 bases not matched to a gene; V was cut back by 7 bases and J by 1 base. The CDR3 contains 14 residues.

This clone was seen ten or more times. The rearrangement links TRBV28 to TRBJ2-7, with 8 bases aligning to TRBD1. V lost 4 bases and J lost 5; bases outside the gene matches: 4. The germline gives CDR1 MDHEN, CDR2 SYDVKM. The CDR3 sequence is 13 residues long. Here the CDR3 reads CASSSTGVNEQYV. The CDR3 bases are TGTGCCAGCAGTTCGACAGGGGTGAACGAGCAGTACGTC.

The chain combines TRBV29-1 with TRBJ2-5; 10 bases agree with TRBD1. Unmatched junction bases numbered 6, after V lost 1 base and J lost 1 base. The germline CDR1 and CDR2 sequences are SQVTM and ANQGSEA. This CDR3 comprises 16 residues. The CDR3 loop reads CSVEGGTGVFQETQYF. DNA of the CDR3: TGCAGCGTTGAAGGCGGGACAGGGGTTTTCCAAGAGACCCAGTACTTC.

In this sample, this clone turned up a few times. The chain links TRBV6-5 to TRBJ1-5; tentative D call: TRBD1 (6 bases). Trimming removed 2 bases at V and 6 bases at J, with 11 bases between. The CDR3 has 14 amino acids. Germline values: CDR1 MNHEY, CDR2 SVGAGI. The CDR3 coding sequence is TGTGCCAGCAGTTACGGGGGGGGCGGTCAGCCCCAGCATTTT. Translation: CASSYGGGGQPQHF.

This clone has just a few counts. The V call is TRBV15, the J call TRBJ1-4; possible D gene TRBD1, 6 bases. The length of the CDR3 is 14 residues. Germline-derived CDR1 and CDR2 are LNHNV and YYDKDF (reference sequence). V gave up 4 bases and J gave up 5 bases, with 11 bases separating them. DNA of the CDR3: TGTGCCACCAGCAAACAGGGCCGAAATGAAAAACTGTTTTTT. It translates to CATSKQGRNEKLFF.

This CDR3 is CASSLAGGPSYEQYF. The DNA for the CDR3 is TGTGCCAGCAGCTTAGCGGGAGGGCCCTCCTACGAGCAGTACTTC. The chain recombines TRBV7-3 with TRBJ2-7; 9 bases line up with TRBD2. This CDR3 region has 15 residues. Germline V lookup: CDR1 SGHTA, CDR2 FQGTGA. Unmatched junction bases numbered 2, after V lost 2 bases and J lost 0 bases.

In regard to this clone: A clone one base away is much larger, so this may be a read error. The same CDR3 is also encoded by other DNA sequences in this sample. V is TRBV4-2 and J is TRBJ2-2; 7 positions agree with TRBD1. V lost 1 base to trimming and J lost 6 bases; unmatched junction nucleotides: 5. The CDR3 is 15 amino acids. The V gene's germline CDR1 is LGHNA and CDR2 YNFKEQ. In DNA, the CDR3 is TGTGCCAGCAGCCAAGGGTTGAGGGGGCCCGGGGAGCTGTTTTTT. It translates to CASSQGLRGPGELFF.

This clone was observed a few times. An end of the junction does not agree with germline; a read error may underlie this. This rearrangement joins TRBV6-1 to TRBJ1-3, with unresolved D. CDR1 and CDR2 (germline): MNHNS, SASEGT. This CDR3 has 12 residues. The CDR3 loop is CAISEKGNTIYF. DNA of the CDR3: TGTGCCATCAGTGAGAAGGGAAACACCATATATTTT.

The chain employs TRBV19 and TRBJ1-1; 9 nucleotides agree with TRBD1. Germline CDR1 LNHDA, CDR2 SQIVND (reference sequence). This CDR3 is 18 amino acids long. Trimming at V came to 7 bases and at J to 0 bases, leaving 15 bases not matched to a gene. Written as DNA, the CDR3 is TGTGCCAGTACCAAGAAGGGGGGACAGGGCATTATGAACACTGAAGCTTTCTTT. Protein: CASTKKGGQGIMNTEAFF. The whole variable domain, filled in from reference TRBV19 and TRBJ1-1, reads DGGITQSPKYLFRKEGQNVTLSCEQNLNHDAMYWYRQDPGQGLRLIYYSQIVNDFQKGDIAEGYSVSREKKESFPLTVTSAQKNPTAFYLCASTKKGGQGIMNTEAFFGQGTRLTVV.

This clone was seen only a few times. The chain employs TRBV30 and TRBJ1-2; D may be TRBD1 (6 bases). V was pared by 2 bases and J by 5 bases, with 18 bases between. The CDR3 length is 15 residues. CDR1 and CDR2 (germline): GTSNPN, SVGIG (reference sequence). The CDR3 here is CAWSRKGRGLYGYTF. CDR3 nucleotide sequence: TGTGCCTGGAGTAGAAAGGGTCGGGGGCTGTATGGCTACACCTTC.

The CDR3 region has the DNA TGTGCCAGCAGTGACCCTAATTCACCCCTCCACTTT. Amino acids: CASSDPNSPLHF. The genes are TRBV28 and TRBJ1-6; D gene ambiguous. Trimming left V 5 bases short and J 6 bases short, with 5 bases between. CDR3 length: 12 residues. Germline V gives CDR1 MDHEN, CDR2 SYDVKM.

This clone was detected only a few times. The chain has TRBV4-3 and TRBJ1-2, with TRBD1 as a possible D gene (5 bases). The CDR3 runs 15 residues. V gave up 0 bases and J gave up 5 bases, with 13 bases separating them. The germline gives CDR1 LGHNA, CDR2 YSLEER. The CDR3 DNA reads TGCGCCAGCAGCCAAGACACAAGGGGCGGGTATGGCTACACCTTC. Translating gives CASSQDTRGGYGYTF.

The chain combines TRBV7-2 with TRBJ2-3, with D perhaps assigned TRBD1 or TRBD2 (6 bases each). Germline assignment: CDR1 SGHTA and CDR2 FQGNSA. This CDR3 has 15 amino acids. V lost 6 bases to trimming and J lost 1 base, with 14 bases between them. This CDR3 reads CASSLRGVGTDTQYF. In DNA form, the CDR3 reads TGTGCCAGCAGTTTGAGGGGGGTGGGCACAGATACGCAGTATTTT.

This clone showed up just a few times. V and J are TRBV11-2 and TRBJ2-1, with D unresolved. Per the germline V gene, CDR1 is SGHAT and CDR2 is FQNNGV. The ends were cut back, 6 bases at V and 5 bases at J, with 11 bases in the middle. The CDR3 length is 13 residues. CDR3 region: CASSSNMNNEQFF. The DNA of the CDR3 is TGTGCCAGCAGTTCGAACATGAACAATGAGCAGTTCTTC.

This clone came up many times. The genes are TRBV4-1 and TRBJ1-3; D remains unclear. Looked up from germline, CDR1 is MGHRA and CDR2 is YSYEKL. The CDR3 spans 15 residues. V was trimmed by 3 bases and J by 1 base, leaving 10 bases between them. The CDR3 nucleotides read TGCGCCAGCAGCCAGAGCGGCTGGTCTGGAAACACCATATATTTT. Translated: CASSQSGWSGNTIYF.

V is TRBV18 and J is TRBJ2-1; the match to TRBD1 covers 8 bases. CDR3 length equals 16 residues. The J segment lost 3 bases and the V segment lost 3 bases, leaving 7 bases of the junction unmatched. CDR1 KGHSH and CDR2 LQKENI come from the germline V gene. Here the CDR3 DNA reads TGTGCCAGCTCACCCCCTCGACAGGGGTACTACAATGAGCAGTTCTTC. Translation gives CASSPPRQGYYNEQFF.